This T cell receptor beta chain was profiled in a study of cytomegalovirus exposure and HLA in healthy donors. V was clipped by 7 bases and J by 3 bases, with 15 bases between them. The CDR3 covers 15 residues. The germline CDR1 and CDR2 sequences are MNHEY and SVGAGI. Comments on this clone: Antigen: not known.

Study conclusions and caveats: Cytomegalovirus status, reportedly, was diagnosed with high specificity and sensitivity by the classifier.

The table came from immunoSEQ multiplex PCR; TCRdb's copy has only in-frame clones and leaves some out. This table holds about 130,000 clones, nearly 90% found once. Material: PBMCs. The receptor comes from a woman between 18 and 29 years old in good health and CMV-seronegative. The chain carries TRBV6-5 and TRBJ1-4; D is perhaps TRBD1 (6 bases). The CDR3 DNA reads TGTGCCAGCAAAGATACAGGGTCGCCTAATGAAAAACTGTTTTTT. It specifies CASKDTGSPNEKLFF.